This TCR beta chain was documented in a study of blood T cells in healthy people across ages. The use of a sample-barcoded 5' primer and a J-beta primer mix characterized a second PCR of about 7 to 12 cycles. In TCRdb, the 5' RACE reads were re-called with MiXCR into one record per CDR3 protein. The table lists roughly 720,000 distinct CDR3 sequences, 53% of them singletons. The germline CDR1 and CDR2 sequences are SNHLY and FYNNEI. The CDR3 is 13 amino acids. V shed 3 bases and J shed 1 base, with 7 bases lying between them. V usage is TRBV2 and J usage is TRBJ2-7; D perhaps matches TRBD1 (6 bases). The receptor was isolated from a man at least 80 years old in good health. The material sequenced was blood. The CDR3 coding sequence is TGTGCCAGCAGTGAGGACAGATCCTACGAGCAGTACTTC. The encoded protein is CASSEDRSYEQYF.